The entry that follows covers one T cell receptor (beta chain) sequence. Its antigen is as yet unknown. A read error is possible here, since a much larger clone lies one base away. These data originate in a study of Graves' ophthalmopathy and Graves' hyperthyroidism. Study-level background: Ophthalmopathy not arising within 18 months of follow-up defined hyperthyroidism as stable.

Whole-study results and caveats: As the model predicted ophthalmopathy progression, it achieved a sensitivity of approximately 65% and a specificity of 72.22%.

The authors amplified TCR beta CDR3 regions, and they did so from RNA transcripts for repertoire sequencing. An initial RT-PCR round employing HTBI primers preceded a second-round multiplex PCR. TCRdb reprocessed the multiplex PCR reads via MiXCR and lists one record per CDR3 protein. Altogether approximately 540,000 distinct CDR3 sequences are present, approximately 37% being singletons, with the ten largest covering 3.5% to 4.5%. From germline, CDR1 is MNHNY and CDR2 SVGAGI (reference sequence). The CDR3 is 13 amino acids. If patients had other autoimmune diseases, uncontrolled infections, pregnancy or lactation, they were excluded. Symptoms, serum thyroxine and TRAb, thyroid ultrasound, and orbital computed tomography formed the diagnostic basis.

The TCR comes from an adult man with Graves' hyperthyroidism. The sequencing sample was made of peripheral blood or thyroid tissue (not recorded which). This sequence joins TRBV6-6 and TRBJ2-7; D gene ambiguous. CDR3 DNA: TGTGCCAGCAGTGATCAGACCTCCTGCGAGCAGTACTTC. It is translated as CASSDQTSCEQYF.